This TCR beta chain comes out of a study of shared clonotypes between healthy human individuals. Germline V gene sequence: CDR1 SGDLS, CDR2 YYNGEE. CDR3 length: 14 amino acids. The V end lost 0 bases, the J end lost 4 bases, and 5 bases lay between the germline ends. This clone was seen once. Its antigen is unknown. A read error may be the cause here, since a much bigger clone is one base away. The repertoire was sequenced with immunoSEQ multiplex PCR; TCRdb's copy has only in-frame clones and lacks some. The sample consists of roughly 2 million clones, 85% to 95% of them appearing once. Study-level results: Few donors limited the genetic and exposure-history diversity represented.

The chain joins TRBV9 to TRBJ1-6; D is possibly TRBD1 (5 bases). Sample: naive CD4+ T cells sorted from blood. Subset denoted: CD45RA+ positively selected. The receptor comes from a man aged 18 to 29 in good health. CDR3 protein: CASSVAGYNSPLHF. CDR3 in DNA: TGTGCCAGCAGCGTAGCAGGGTATAATTCACCCCTCCACTTT.